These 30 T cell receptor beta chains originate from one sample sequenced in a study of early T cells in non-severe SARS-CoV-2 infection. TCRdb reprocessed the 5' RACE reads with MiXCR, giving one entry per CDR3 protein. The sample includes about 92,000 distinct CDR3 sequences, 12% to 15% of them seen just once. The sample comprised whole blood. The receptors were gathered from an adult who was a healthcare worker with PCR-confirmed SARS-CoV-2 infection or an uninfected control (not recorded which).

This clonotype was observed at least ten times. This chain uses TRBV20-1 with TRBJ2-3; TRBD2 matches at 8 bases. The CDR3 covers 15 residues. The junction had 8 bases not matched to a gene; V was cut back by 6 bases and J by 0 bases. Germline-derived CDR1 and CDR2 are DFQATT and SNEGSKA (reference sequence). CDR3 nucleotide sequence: TGCAGTGCAGACTCGGGGGGGCTTAGCACAGATACGCAGTATTTT. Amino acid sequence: CSADSGGLSTDTQYF.

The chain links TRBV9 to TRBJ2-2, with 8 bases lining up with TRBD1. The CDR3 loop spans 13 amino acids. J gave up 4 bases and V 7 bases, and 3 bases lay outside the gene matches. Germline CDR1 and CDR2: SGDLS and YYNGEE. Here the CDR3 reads CASGDRITGELFF. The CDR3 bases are TGTGCCAGCGGGGACAGGATCACCGGGGAGCTGTTTTTT.

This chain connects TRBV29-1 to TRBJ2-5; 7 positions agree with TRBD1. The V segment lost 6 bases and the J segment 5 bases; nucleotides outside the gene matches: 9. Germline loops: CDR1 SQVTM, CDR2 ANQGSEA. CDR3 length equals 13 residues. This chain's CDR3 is CSVAQQGPETQYF. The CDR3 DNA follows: TGCAGCGTCGCCCAACAGGGGCCGGAGACCCAGTACTTC.

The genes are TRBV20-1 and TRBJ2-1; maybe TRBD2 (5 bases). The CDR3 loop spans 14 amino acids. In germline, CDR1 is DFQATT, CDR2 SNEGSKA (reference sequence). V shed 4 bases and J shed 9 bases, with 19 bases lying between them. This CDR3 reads CSATSPTSRGEQFF. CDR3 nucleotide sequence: TGCAGTGCTACGAGCCCTACCTCACGGGGTGAGCAGTTCTTC.

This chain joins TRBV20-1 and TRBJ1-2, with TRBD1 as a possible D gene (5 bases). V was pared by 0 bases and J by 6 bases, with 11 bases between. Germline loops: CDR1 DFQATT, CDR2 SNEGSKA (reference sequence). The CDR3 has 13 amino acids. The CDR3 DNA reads TGCAGTGCTAGAGATCCCCAGGGTGATGGCTACACCTTC. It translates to CSARDPQGDGYTF.

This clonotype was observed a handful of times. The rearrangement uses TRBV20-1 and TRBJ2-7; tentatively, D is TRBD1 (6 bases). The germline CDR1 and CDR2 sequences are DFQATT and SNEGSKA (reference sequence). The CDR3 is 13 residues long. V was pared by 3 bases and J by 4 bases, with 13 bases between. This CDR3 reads CSARQGHTYEQYF. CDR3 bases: TGCAGTGCTAGGCAGGGACACACTTACGAGCAGTACTTC.

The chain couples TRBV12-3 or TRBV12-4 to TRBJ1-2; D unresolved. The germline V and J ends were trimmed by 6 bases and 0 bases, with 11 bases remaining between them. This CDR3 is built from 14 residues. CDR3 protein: CASRGFNANYGYTF. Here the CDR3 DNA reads TGTGCCAGCAGGGGGTTTAACGCTAACTATGGCTACACCTTC.

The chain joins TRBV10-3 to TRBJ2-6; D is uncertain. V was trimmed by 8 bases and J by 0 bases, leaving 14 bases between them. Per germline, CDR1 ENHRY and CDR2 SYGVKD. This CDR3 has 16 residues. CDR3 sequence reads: CAIGAPSSSGANVLTF. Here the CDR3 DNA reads TGTGCCATCGGAGCTCCTTCCAGCTCTGGGGCCAACGTCCTGACTTTC.

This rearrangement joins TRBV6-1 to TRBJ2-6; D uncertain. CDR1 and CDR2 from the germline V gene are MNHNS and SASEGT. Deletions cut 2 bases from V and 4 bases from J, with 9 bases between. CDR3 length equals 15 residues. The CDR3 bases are TGTGCCAGCAGTGAATCCCGGGCAGGGGCCAACGTCCTGACTTTC. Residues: CASSESRAGANVLTF.

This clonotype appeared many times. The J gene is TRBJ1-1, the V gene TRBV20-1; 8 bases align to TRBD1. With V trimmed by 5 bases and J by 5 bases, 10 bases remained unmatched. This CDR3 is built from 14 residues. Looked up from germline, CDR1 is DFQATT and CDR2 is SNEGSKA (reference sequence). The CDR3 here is CSAAAGGDKTEAFF. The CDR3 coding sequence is TGCAGTGCTGCCGCAGGGGGCGATAAAACTGAAGCTTTCTTT.

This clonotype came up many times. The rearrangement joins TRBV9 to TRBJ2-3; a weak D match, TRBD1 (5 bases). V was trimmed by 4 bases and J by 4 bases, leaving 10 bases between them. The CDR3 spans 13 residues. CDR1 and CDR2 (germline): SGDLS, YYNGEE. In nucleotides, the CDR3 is TGTGCCAGCAGCTTTCAGGGCGCAGATACGCAGTATTTT. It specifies CASSFQGADTQYF. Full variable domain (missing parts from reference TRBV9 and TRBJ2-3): DSGVTQTPKHLITATGQRVTLRCSPRSGDLSVYWYQQSLDQGLQFLIQYYNGEERAKGNILERFSAQQFPDLHSELNLSSLELGDSALYFCASSFQGADTQYFGPGTRLTVL.

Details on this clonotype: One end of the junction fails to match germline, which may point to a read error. CDR3 in DNA: TGCAGTGCCAGAGCTTACAACGGGTGGAATCAGCCCCAGCATTTT. Amino acids: CSARAYNGWNQPQHF. This chain uses TRBV20-1 with TRBJ1-5, with unresolved D. The CDR3 extends over 15 amino acids. Germline-derived CDR1 and CDR2 are DFQATT and SNEGSKA (reference sequence).

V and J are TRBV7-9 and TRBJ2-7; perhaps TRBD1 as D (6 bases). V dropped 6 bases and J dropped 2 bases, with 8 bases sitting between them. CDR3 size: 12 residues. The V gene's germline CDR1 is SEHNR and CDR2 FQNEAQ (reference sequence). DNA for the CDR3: TGTGCCAGCAGACAGGGTCCCTACGAGCAGTACTTC. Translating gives CASRQGPYEQYF.

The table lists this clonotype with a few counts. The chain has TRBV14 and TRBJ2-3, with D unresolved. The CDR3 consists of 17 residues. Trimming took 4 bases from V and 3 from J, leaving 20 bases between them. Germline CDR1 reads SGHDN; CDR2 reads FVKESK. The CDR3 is CASSPPFQAGVTDTQYF. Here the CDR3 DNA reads TGTGCCAGCAGCCCCCCATTTCAGGCCGGCGTAACAGATACGCAGTATTTT.

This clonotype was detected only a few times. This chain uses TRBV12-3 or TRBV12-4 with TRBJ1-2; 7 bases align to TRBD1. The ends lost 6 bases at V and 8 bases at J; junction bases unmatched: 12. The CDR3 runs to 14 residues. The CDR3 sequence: CASSPGWTGEGYTF. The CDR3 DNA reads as TGTGCCAGCAGCCCAGGGTGGACAGGCGAAGGCTACACCTTC.

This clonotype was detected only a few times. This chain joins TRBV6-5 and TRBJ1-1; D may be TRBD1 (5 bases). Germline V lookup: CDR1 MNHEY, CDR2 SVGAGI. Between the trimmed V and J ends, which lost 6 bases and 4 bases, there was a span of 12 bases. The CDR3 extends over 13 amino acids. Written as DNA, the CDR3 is TGTGCCAGCAGGGAACAGGAATTCACTGAAGCTTTCTTT. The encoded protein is CASREQEFTEAFF.

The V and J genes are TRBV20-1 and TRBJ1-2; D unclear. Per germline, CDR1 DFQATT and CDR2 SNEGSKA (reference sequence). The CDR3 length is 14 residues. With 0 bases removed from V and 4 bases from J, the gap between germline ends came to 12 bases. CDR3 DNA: TGCAGTGCTAGAGATCTGGCGGCCGTCTATGGCTACACCTTC. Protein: CSARDLAAVYGYTF.

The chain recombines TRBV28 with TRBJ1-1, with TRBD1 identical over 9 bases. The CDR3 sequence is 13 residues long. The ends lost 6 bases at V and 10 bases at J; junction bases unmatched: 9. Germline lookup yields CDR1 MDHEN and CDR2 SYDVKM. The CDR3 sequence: CASRNTGGAGAFF. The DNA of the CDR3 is TGTGCCAGCAGGAATACAGGGGGCGCTGGAGCTTTCTTT.

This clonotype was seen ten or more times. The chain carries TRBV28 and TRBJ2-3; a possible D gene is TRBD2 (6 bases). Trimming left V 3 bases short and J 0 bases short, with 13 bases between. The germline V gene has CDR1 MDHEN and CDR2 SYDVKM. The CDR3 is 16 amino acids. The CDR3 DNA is TGTGCCAGCAGTTTCGTCCGGGCGGGGAGCACAGATACGCAGTATTTT. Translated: CASSFVRAGSTDTQYF. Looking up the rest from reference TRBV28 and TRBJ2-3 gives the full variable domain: DVKVTQSSRYLVKRTGEKVFLECVQDMDHENMFWYRQDPGLGLRLIYFSYDVKMKEKGDIPEGYSVSREKKERFSLILESASTNQTSMYLCASSFVRAGSTDTQYFGPGTRLTVL.

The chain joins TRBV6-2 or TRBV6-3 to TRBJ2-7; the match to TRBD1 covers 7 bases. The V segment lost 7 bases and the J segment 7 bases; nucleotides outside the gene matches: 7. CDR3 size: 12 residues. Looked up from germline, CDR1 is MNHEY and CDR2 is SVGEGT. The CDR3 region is CASTRTGDEQYF. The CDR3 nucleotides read TGTGCCAGCACCCGGACAGGAGATGAGCAGTACTTC.

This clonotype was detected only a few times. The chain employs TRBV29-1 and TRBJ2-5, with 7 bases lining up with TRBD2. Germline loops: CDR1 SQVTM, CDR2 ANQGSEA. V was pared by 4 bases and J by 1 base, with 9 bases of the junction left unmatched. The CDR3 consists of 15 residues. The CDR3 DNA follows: TGCAGCGTTGCTTTTGGCCGCGGGGGCCAAGAGACCCAGTACTTC. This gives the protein CSVAFGRGGQETQYF.

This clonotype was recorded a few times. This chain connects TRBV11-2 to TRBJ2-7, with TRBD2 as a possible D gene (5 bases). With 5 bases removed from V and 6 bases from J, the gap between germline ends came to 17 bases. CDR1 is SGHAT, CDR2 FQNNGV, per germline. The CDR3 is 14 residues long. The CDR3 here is CASSPHLRGFEQYF. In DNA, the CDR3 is TGTGCCAGCAGCCCACACCTTCGGGGATTCGAGCAGTACTTC.

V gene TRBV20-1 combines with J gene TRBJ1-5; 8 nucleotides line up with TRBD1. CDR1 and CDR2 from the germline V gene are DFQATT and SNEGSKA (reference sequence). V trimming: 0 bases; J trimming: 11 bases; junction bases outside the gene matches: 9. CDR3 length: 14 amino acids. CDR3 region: CSARDTGTGGAQHF. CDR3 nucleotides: TGCAGTGCTAGAGATACAGGAACAGGGGGTGCCCAGCATTTT.

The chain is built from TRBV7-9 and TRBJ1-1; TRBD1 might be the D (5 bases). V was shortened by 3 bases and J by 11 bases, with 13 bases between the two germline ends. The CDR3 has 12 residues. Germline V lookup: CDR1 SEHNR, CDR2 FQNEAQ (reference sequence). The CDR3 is CASSLSRGEAFF. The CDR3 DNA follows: TGTGCCAGCAGCTTGAGTCGGGGGGAGGCTTTCTTT.

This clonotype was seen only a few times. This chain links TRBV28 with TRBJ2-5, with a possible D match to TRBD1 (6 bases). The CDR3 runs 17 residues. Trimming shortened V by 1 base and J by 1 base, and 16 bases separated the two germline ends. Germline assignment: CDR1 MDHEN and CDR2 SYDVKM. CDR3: CASSLYLGSGVQETQYF. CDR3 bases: TGTGCCAGCAGTTTATATTTGGGCTCAGGGGTCCAAGAGACCCAGTACTTC.

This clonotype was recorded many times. CDR3 DNA: TGTGCCAGCAGCTTACATATGACGGGGGGGCTCGGAGAGACCCAGTACTTC. This encodes CASSLHMTGGLGETQYF. V and J are TRBV7-2 and TRBJ2-5; 8 bases are shared with TRBD2. Germline V gives CDR1 SGHTA, CDR2 FQGNSA. Unmatched junction bases numbered 12, after V lost 2 bases and J lost 4 bases. The CDR3 covers 17 residues.

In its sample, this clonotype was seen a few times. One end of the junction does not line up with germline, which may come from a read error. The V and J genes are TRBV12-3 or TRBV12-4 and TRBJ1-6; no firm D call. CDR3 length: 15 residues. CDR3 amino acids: CASSPGLNHKSPLHF. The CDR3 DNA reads TGTGCCAGCAGCCCCGGACTTAACCATAAATCACCCCTCCACTTT.

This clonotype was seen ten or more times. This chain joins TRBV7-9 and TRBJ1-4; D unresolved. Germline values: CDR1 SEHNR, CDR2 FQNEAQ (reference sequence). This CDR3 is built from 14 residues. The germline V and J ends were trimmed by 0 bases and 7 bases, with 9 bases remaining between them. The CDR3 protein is CASSLAREIEKLFF. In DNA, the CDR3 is TGTGCCAGCAGCTTAGCCCGGGAAATTGAAAAACTGTTTTTT.

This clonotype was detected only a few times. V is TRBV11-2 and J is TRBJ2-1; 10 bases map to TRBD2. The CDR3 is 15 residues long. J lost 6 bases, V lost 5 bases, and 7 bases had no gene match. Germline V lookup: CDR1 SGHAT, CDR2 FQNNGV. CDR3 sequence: CASSPQRGGANEQFF. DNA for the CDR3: TGTGCCAGCAGCCCCCAGCGGGGGGGCGCCAATGAGCAGTTCTTC.

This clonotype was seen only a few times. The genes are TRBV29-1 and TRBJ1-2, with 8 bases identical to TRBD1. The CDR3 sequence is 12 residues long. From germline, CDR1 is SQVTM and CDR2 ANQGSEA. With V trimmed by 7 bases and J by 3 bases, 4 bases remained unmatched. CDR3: CSASTGDYGYTF. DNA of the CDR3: TGCAGCGCCTCGACAGGGGACTATGGCTACACCTTC.